The T cell receptor beta chain under discussion was sequenced for a study of blood T cell repertoires in COVID-19. Turning to the study itself: From the United States, Italy and Spain came samples of acute and convalescent COVID-19.

Germline V gene lookup returns CDR1 LGHDT and CDR2 YNNKEL (reference sequence). The CDR3 loop spans 14 amino acids. Trimming stripped 4 bases from V and 6 bases from J, with 15 bases between. TCRdb's table, derived via immunoSEQ multiplex PCR, lists solely in-frame clones and lacks some. The sample holds 100,000 or so clones, 87% seen once. The chain couples TRBV3-1 (or the pseudogene TRBV3-2) to TRBJ1-1, with a possible D match to TRBD1 (6 bases). The sample consisted of peripheral blood. The TCR comes from a man in his fifties or sixties with active COVID-19. The CDR3 sequence: CASSRGGGLAEAFF. CDR3 nucleotide sequence: TGTGCCAGCAGCCGTGGGGGGGGGCTCGCTGAAGCTTTCTTT.